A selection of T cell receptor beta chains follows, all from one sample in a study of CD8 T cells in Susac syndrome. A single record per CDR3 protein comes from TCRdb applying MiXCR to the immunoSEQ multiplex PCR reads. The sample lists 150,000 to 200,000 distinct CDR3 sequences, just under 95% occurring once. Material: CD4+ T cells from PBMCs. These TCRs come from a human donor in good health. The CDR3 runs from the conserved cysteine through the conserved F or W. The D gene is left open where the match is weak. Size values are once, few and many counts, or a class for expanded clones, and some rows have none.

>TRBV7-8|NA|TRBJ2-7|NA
TGTGCCAGCAGCTTAGGAGGGGGGACGATCTACGAGCAGTACTTC
CASSLGGGTIYEQYF
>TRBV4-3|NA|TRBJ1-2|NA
TGCGCCAGCAGCCAAGAATCTGGACCGCATGGCTACACCTTC
CASSQESGPHGYTF
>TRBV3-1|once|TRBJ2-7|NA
TGTGCCAGCAGCCAAGACGGACGGTCCTACGAGCAGTACTTC
CASSQDGRSYEQYF
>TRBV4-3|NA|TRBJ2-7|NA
TGCGCCAGCAGCCACCACGGATCCTACGAGCAGTACTTC
CASSHHGSYEQYF
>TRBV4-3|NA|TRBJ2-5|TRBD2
TGCGCCAGCAGCCAAATGTGGCGGGGGGCGGAGACCCAGTACTTC
CASSQMWRGAETQYF
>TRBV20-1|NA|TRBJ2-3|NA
TGCAGTGCTAGTAAGGGGGACACAGATACGCAGTATTTT
CSASKGDTDTQYF
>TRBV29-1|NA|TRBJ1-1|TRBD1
TGCAGCGTCCGGACAGGGTCAGGCACTGAAGCTTTCTTT
CSVRTGSGTEAFF
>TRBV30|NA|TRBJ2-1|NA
TGTGCCTGGAGTGACACTATAGGCCACAATGAGCAGTTCTTC
CAWSDTIGHNEQFF
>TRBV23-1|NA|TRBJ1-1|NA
TGCGCCAGCAGTCAAACGAAGGGAATTGAAGCTTTCTTT
CASSQTKGIEAFF
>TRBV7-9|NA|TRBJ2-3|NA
TGTGCCAGCAGCTATGACCGGGGCACAGATACGCAGTATTTT
CASSYDRGTDTQYF
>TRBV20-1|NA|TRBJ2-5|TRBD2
TGCAGTGCGGCGGGGGACCATCTAATAGAGACCCAGTACTTC
CSAAGDHLIETQYF
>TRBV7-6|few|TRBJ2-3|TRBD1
TGTGCCAGCAGCCTCGGACAGGCAGATACGCAGTATTTT
CASSLGQADTQYF
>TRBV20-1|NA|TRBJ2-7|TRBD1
TGCAGTGCTTCGAGACCGGGACAGGGGTTAAACGAGCAGTACTTC
CSASRPGQGLNEQYF
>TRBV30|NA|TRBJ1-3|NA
TGTGCCTCCAGACAGTCTGGGGGAAACACCATATATTTT
CASRQSGGNTIYF
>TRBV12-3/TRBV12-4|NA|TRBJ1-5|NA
TGTGCCAGCAGGCCCGACACGGCTCAGCCCCAGCATTTT
CASRPDTAQPQHF
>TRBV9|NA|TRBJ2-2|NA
TGTGCCAGCAGTATGCGGGGCACGAACACCGGGGAGCTGTTTTTT
CASSMRGTNTGELFF
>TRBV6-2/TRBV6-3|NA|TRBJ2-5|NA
TGTGCCAGCAGATTCGACAGGGAGGATTCCCAGTACTTC
CASRFDREDSQYF
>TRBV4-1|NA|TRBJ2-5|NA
TGCGCCAGCAGCCAGAGCGGACGAGAGACCCAGTACTTC
CASSQSGRETQYF
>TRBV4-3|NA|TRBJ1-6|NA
TGCGCCAGCAGCCAAGAAGTACTCGACTCACCCCTCCACTTT
CASSQEVLDSPLHF
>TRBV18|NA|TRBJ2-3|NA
TGTGCCAGCTCATCTCGGGACAACACAGATACGCAGTATTTT
CASSSRDNTDTQYF
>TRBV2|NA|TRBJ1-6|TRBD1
TGTGCCAGAAGGGACAGGGGAGGGCATTCACCCCTCCACTTT
CARRDRGGHSPLHF
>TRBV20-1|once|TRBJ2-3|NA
TGCAGTTCTTCCACAGATACGCAGTATTTT
CSSSTDTQYF
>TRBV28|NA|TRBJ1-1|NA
TGTGCCAGCAGCTCCTTTACCCGGAACACTGAAGCTTTCTTT
CASSSFTRNTEAFF
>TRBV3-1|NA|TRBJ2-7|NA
TGTGCCAGCAGCCAAGATAGCCTGGCCTACGAGCAGTACTTC
CASSQDSLAYEQYF
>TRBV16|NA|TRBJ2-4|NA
TGTGCCAGCAGCCAATCGATGGCCCCGGACATTCAGTACTTC
CASSQSMAPDIQYF
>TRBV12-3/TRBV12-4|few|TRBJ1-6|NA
TGTGCCAGCAGTTTCAGGGGTTCACCCCTCCACTTT
CASSFRGSPLHF
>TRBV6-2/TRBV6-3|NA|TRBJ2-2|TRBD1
TGTGCCAGCACCGGGACAGATTCCGGGGAGCTGTTTTTT
CASTGTDSGELFF
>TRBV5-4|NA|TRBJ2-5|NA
TGTGCCAGCAGCTTGGATGGGACACCAGAAGAGACCCAGTACTTC
CASSLDGTPEETQYF
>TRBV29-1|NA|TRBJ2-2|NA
TGCAGCGTTGGGGGGGCCGGGGAGCTGTTTTTT
CSVGGAGELFF
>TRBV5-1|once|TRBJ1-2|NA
TGCGCCAGCAGCTGGGACAAGAACTATGGCTACACCTTC
CASSWDKNYGYTF
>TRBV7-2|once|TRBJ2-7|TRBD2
TGTGCCAGCAGCCCGGGGGGACTAGCGTACGAGCAGTACTTC
CASSPGGLAYEQYF
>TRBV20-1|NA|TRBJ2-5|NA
TGCAGTGCTAACCCGGGGCGGGCTAGCGTACAAGAGACCCAGTACTTC
CSANPGRASVQETQYF
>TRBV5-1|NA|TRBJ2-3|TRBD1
TGCGCCAGCAGCTTGGGGGACAGAGAGACAGATACGCAGTATTTT
CASSLGDRETDTQYF
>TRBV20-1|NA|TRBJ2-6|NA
TGCAGTGCTAGCCCCCGGGCTGGGGCCAACGTCCTGACTTTC
CSASPRAGANVLTF
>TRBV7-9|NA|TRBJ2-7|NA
TGTGCCAGCACCAACTCTGGGGTATACGAGCAGTACTTC
CASTNSGVYEQYF
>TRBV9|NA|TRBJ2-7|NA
TGTGCCAGCAGCGTAGGACGACAGGGAGGGCAGTACTTC
CASSVGRQGGQYF